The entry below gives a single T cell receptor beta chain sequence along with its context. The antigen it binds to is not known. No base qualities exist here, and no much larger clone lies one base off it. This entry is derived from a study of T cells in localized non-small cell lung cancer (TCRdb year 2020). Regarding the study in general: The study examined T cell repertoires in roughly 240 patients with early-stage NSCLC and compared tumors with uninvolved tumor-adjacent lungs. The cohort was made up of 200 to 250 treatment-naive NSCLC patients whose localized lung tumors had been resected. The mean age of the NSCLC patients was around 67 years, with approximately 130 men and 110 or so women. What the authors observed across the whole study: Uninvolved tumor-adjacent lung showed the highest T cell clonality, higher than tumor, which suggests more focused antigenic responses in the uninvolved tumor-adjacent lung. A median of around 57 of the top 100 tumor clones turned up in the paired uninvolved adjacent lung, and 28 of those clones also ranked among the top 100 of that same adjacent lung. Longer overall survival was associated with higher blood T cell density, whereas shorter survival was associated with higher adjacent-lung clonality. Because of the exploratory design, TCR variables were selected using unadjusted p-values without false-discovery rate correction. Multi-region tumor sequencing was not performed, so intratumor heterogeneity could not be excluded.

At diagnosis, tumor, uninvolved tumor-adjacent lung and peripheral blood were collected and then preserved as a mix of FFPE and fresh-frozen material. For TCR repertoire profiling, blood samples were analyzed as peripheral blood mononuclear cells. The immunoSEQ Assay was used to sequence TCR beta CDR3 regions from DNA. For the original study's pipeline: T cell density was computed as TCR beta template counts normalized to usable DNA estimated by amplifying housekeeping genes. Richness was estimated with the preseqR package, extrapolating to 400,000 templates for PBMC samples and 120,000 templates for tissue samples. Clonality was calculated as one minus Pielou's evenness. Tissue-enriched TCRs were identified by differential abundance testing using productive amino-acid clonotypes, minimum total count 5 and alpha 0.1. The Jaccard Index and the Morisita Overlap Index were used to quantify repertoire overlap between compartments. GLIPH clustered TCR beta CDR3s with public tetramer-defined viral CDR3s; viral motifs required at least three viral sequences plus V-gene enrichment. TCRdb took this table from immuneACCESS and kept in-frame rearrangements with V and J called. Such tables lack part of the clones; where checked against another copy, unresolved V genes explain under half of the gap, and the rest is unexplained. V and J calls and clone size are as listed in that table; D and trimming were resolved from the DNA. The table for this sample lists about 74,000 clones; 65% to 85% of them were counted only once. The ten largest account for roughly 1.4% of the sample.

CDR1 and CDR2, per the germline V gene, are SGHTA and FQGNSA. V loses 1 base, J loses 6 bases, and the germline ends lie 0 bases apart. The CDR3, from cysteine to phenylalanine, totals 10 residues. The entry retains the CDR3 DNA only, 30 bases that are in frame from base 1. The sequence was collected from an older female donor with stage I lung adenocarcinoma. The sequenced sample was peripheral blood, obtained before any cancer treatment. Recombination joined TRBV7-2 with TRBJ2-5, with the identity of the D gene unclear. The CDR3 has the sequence CASSLETQYF. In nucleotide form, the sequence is TGTGCCAGCAGCTTAGAGACCCAGTACTTC.